This T cell receptor beta chain was sequenced in a study of T cell responses to AZD1222 COVID-19 vaccine. Whole-study findings and limits: Variant regions that are unmutated are reportedly the target of nearly half of spike-specific TCRs.

This CDR3 is 12 amino acids long. The junction had 2 bases not matched to a gene; V was cut back by 6 bases and J by 3 bases. Sequenced by immunoSEQ multiplex PCR; TCRdb stores in-frame clones only, minus some. The sample records approximately 130,000 clones, about 90% being singletons. On this clone itself: What it binds is unknown.

Sequencing was performed on peripheral blood, taken on day 0 of AZD1222 vaccination. The rearrangement uses TRBV12-3 or TRBV12-4 and TRBJ2-7; the match to TRBD2 covers 7 bases. This clonotype was sampled from an adult in good health. DNA for the CDR3: TGTGCCAGCAGGGGGACTATCTACGAGCAGTACTTC. Translating gives CASRGTIYEQYF.